This is a list of T cell receptor beta chains from one sample in a study of human T cells and chemical hapten exposure. TCRdb re-called the RACE reads with MiXCR, one entry per CDR3 protein. The data hold 150,000 to 200,000 distinct CDR3 sequences, with about a quarter observed a single time. Sequencing was performed on whole blood, taken in connection with sensitization to the hapten diphenylcyclopropenone (DPC). The origin of the receptors is a woman younger than 35 with alopecia areata. Some clones in this sample may be carry-over from other donors' samples. Both conserved end residues are part of each CDR3. Each record gives: D gene, clone size, J gene, V gene, CDR3 protein, CDR3 DNA. D genes are given only for firm matches. The listing skips clone size in some rows; elsewhere it reads once, few, many or a size class.

>-|few|TRBJ2-1|TRBV14
CASSLRGAHEQFF
TGTGCCAGCAGCCTTAGGGGGGCGCATGAGCAGTTCTTC
>-|-|TRBJ2-3|TRBV2
CASSVGVRTDTQYF
TGTGCCAGCAGTGTGGGGGTCAGGACAGATACGCAGTATTTT
>-|few|TRBJ1-5|TRBV20-1
CSARDYTDSGPQHF
TGCAGTGCTAGAGATTACACGGACTCGGGGCCCCAGCATTTT
>-|-|TRBJ2-6|TRBV10-2
CASSERRAGTNVLTF
TGCGCCAGCAGTGAACGCAGGGCTGGGACCAACGTCCTGACTTTC
>TRBD1|many|TRBJ1-1|TRBV5-1
CASEEIPGQGSNTEAFF
TGCGCCAGCGAAGAGATTCCGGGACAGGGGTCGAACACTGAAGCTTTCTTT
>TRBD2|-|TRBJ2-3|TRBV2
CASTPGGGSDTQYF
TGTGCCAGCACCCCCGGGGGGGGGTCGGATACGCAGTATTTT
>-|-|TRBJ2-7|TRBV29-1
CSAHQGYEQYF
TGCAGCGCTCACCAGGGATACGAGCAGTACTTC
>-|few|TRBJ1-1|TRBV12-3/TRBV12-4
CASSLFGTLNTEAFF
TGTGCCAGCAGTTTATTCGGGACCCTGAACACTGAAGCTTTCTTT
>-|few|TRBJ1-1|TRBV20-1
CSATPGNTEAFF
TGCAGTGCTACCCCGGGGAACACTGAAGCTTTCTTT
>TRBD2|few|TRBJ2-5|TRBV14
CASSVRTSWEEETQYF
TGTGCCAGCAGCGTGCGGACTAGCTGGGAAGAAGAGACCCAGTACTTC
>TRBD2|-|TRBJ2-1|TRBV20-1
CSARVGLAGRQEQFF
TGCAGTGCTAGAGTGGGACTAGCGGGCCGGCAGGAGCAGTTCTTC
>TRBD2|-|TRBJ2-7|TRBV20-1
CSAATSGVYEQYF
TGCAGTGCTGCGACTAGCGGGGTCTACGAGCAGTACTTC
>-|-|TRBJ1-1|TRBV7-2
CASSLGVGVTEAFF
TGTGCCAGCAGCTTAGGAGTTGGGGTGACTGAAGCTTTCTTT
>TRBD1|few|TRBJ2-5|TRBV7-2
CASSHRDRGRGETQYF
TGTGCCAGCAGCCATCGGGACAGGGGGCGGGGGGAGACCCAGTACTTC
>-|many|TRBJ1-2|TRBV29-1
CSGQVNYGYTF
TGCAGCGGCCAGGTTAACTATGGCTACACCTTC
>-|few|TRBJ1-2|TRBV10-3
CAIAESNYGYTF
TGTGCCATCGCCGAGAGTAACTATGGCTACACCTTC
>-|many|TRBJ1-1|TRBV11-2
CASSLNWHLNTEAFF
TGTGCCAGCAGCTTAAACTGGCACCTGAACACTGAAGCTTTCTTT
>-|few|TRBJ1-2|TRBV12-3/TRBV12-4
CASSFDGNYGYTF
TGTGCCAGCAGTTTCGACGGGAACTATGGCTACACCTTC
>TRBD2|-|TRBJ2-1|TRBV25-1
CASSVTRLAGRRAYNEQFF
TGTGCCAGCAGTGTAACTCGACTAGCGGGACGAAGAGCCTACAATGAGCAGTTCTTC
>TRBD2|many|TRBJ2-3|TRBV7-2
CASSQPRGSSGSLKDTQYF
TGTGCCAGCAGCCAACCCAGGGGGTCTAGCGGGAGTCTGAAAGATACGCAGTATTTT
>TRBD1|-|TRBJ1-5|TRBV7-9
CASSRTTGASNQPQHF
TGTGCCAGCAGCCGAACCACAGGGGCGAGCAATCAGCCCCAGCATTTT
>TRBD1|-|TRBJ1-5|TRBV6-2/TRBV6-3
CASSSETGAGNQPQHF
TGTGCCAGCAGTTCCGAGACAGGGGCGGGCAATCAGCCCCAGCATTTT
>-|few|TRBJ2-3|TRBV27
CASTPHGSTDTQYF
TGTGCCAGCACCCCGCACGGGAGCACAGATACGCAGTATTTT
>TRBD2|few|TRBJ2-7|TRBV7-9
CASSLASQGGGGPSFGEQYF
TGTGCCAGCAGCTTAGCTTCCCAGGGCGGGGGAGGGCCTTCGTTCGGCGAGCAGTACTTC
>-|-|TRBJ1-1|TRBV27
CASSRYRDTEAFF
TGTGCCAGCAGTCGGTACCGGGACACTGAAGCTTTCTTT
>-|-|TRBJ1-6|TRBV7-9
CASSPGGMNSPLHF
TGTGCCAGCAGCCCCGGAGGAATGAATTCACCCCTCCACTTT
>TRBD2|-|TRBJ2-1|TRBV4-1
CASSRLSGEGNEQFF
TGCGCCAGCAGCCGTCTTAGCGGGGAGGGCAATGAGCAGTTCTTC
>-|-|TRBJ1-1|TRBV4-1
CASSGRNTEAFF
TGCGCCAGCAGCGGCAGGAACACTGAAGCTTTCTTT
>TRBD1|-|TRBJ1-2|TRBV30
CAWSVWDSRPGGYTF
TGTGCCTGGAGTGTCTGGGACAGCCGCCCAGGTGGCTACACCTTC
>TRBD1|-|TRBJ1-2|TRBV20-1
CSAGRDRANYGYTF
TGCAGTGCTGGCCGGGACAGAGCTAACTATGGCTACACCTTC
>-|-|TRBJ1-6|TRBV20-1
CSASGLARPLHF
TGCAGTGCTAGCGGGTTGGCAAGACCCCTCCACTTT
>TRBD2|many|TRBJ2-5|TRBV20-1
CSRGAQYF
TGCAGTCGGGGGGCCCAGTACTTC
>TRBD1|few|TRBJ2-6|TRBV2
CASSKDRAGANVLTF
TGTGCCAGCAGTAAGGACAGGGCTGGGGCCAACGTCCTGACTTTC
>TRBD2|-|TRBJ2-1|TRBV7-6
CASSVLAGGSDNEQFF
TGTGCCAGCAGCGTCCTAGCGGGAGGGTCTGACAATGAGCAGTTCTTC
>-|few|TRBJ2-1|TRBV6-6
CASRYQRKTTGNSYNEQFF
TGTGCCAGCAGATACCAACGCAAAACGACAGGAAACTCCTACAATGAGCAGTTCTTC
>-|many|TRBJ2-5|TRBV25-1
CASSDLGDEETQYF
TGTGCCAGCAGTGATCTGGGGGATGAAGAGACCCAGTACTTC
>-|few|TRBJ2-3|TRBV29-1
CSVEGTDTQYF
TGCAGCGTTGAAGGCACAGATACGCAGTATTTT
>-|-|TRBJ2-7|TRBV29-1
CSVEGDPSYEQYF
TGCAGCGTTGAAGGGGACCCCTCCTACGAGCAGTACTTC
>-|-|TRBJ1-5|TRBV20-1
CSAGAGGGGMANQPQHF
TGCAGTGCTGGGGCCGGAGGGGGGGGGATGGCCAATCAGCCCCAGCATTTT
>-|-|TRBJ2-6|TRBV6-2/TRBV6-3
CASRDGANVLTF
TGTGCCAGCAGAGATGGGGCCAACGTTCTGACTTTC
>-|few|TRBJ2-3|TRBV20-1
CSAPSPPNTDTQYF
TGCAGTGCTCCGTCCCCGCCCAACACAGATACGCAGTATTTT
>-|-|TRBJ1-1|TRBV2
CASSPRANTEAFF
TGTGCCAGCAGCCCCAGGGCGAACACTGAAGCTTTCTTT
>-|-|TRBJ2-5|TRBV9
CASSVGGLETQYF
TGTGCCAGCAGCGTGGGGGGATTAGAGACCCAGTACTTC
>-|-|TRBJ2-4|TRBV5-1
CASSFWEPAKNIQYF
TGCGCCAGCAGCTTCTGGGAACCGGCCAAAAACATTCAGTACTTC
>-|-|TRBJ1-5|TRBV29-1
CSVSRDSNQPQHF
TGCAGCGTTTCGAGGGATAGCAATCAGCCCCAGCATTTT
>TRBD2|-|TRBJ2-1|TRBV20-1
CSARDLRLAGTGREQFF
TGCAGTGCTAGAGATTTAAGACTAGCGGGAACTGGAAGGGAGCAGTTCTTC
>-|few|TRBJ1-1|TRBV7-9
CASSLVLGNTEAFF
TGTGCCAGCAGCTTAGTCCTAGGGAACACTGAAGCTTTCTTT
>-|-|TRBJ1-5|TRBV7-2
CASSSSFYQPQHF
TGTGCCAGCAGCTCCTCATTCTATCAGCCCCAGCATTTT
>-|-|TRBJ2-7|TRBV18
CASAGPGFVSEQYF
TGTGCCAGTGCGGGCCCGGGGTTCGTATCCGAGCAGTACTTC
>-|-|TRBJ1-2|TRBV6-2/TRBV6-3
CASSYSGQYYGYTF
TGTGCCAGCAGTTACTCCGGACAGTACTATGGCTACACCTTC
>-|few|TRBJ1-1|TRBV5-4
CASSLPFRNTEAFF
TGTGCCAGCAGCCTCCCTTTTCGGAACACTGAAGCTTTCTTT
>-|-|TRBJ1-4|TRBV20-1
CSALRASTNEKLFF
TGCAGTGCTCTACGGGCCTCAACTAATGAAAAACTGTTTTTT
>-|few|TRBJ2-6|TRBV5-1
CASSRTAMSSGANVLTF
TGCGCCAGCAGCCGGACAGCTATGAGCTCTGGGGCCAACGTCCTGACTTTC
>-|-|TRBJ2-7|TRBV7-9
CASSLRGGGVTYEQYF
TGTGCCAGCAGCTTACGAGGAGGTGGAGTTACCTACGAGCAGTACTTC
>-|-|TRBJ2-3|TRBV20-1
CSAELEGRSDTQYF
TGCAGTGCGGAATTGGAGGGCCGATCAGATACGCAGTATTTT
>TRBD2|-|TRBJ2-7|TRBV7-3
CASTPGLAYEQYF
TGTGCCAGCACCCCGGGACTAGCCTACGAGCAGTACTTC
>-|-|TRBJ2-5|TRBV20-1
CSASLVEGETQYF
TGCAGTGCTAGTCTTGTCGAAGGCGAGACCCAGTACTTC